This TCR beta chain comes out of a study of cytomegalovirus exposure and HLA in healthy donors. PCR was performed using 60 Vbeta and 13 Jbeta primers. Data came from immunoSEQ multiplex PCR; TCRdb stores just in-frame clones and leaves some out. This table holds about 140,000 clones, over 75% found once. This clone was seen more than once but under ten times. This CDR3 has 16 amino acids. The V gene's germline CDR1 is ENHRY and CDR2 SYGVKD. J gave up 3 bases and V 2 bases, and 4 bases lay outside the gene matches. The chain has TRBV10-3 and TRBJ2-5; TRBD2 matches at 12 bases. This sequence originates from a woman aged 45-59 years in good health and CMV-seropositive. Sequenced material: PBMCs. In nucleotides, the CDR3 is TGTGCCATCAGTGAGGGGACTAGCGGGTGGAAAGAGACCCAGTACTTC. Amino acids: CAISEGTSGWKETQYF.